Below, 28 T cell receptor beta chains from the same sample are listed, as sequenced in a study of blood T cell repertoires in COVID-19. Some clones are missing from TCRdb's copy, which holds only in-frame ones; the method was immunoSEQ multiplex PCR. The profile shows 35,000 to 45,000 clones, over 70% of them singletons. The specimen sequenced was peripheral blood. These receptors came from a human donor in a cohort sampled during active COVID-19.

The chain carries TRBV5-1 and TRBJ1-2; a possible D gene is TRBD1 (5 bases). This CDR3 comprises 13 residues. Germline V gene data show CDR1 as SGHRS and CDR2 as YFSETQ. V lost 0 bases and J lost 4, with 7 bases in between. CDR3 protein: CASSLEGLYGYTF. The CDR3 DNA follows: TGCGCCAGCAGCTTGGAGGGGCTCTATGGCTACACCTTC. The complete variable domain, with remaining parts taken from reference TRBV5-1 and TRBJ1-2, reads KAGVTQTPRYLIKTRGQQVTLSCSPISGHRSVSWYQQTPGQGLQFLFEYFSETQRNKGNFPGRFSGRQFSNSRSEMNVSTLELGDSALYLCASSLEGLYGYTFGSGTRLTVV.

This chain links TRBV27 with TRBJ2-1, with 10 bases fitting TRBD2. V was pared by 5 bases and J by 0 bases, with 7 bases of the junction left unmatched. The CDR3 length is 17 residues. Germline lookup yields CDR1 MNHEY and CDR2 SMNVEV (reference sequence). CDR3: CASSLTSGRSSYNEQFF. In DNA, the CDR3 is TGTGCCAGCAGTCTGACTAGCGGGCGGAGCTCCTACAATGAGCAGTTCTTC.

The rearrangement uses TRBV4-2 and TRBJ1-3; 8 bases are shared with TRBD1. Germline V lookup: CDR1 LGHNA, CDR2 YNFKEQ. After removal of 0 bases from V and 6 bases from J, the junction contained 7 bases not matched to a gene. This CDR3 comprises 16 residues. The CDR3 sequence: CASSQDGGQGTNTIYF. CDR3 DNA sequence: TGTGCCAGCAGCCAAGATGGAGGACAGGGAACAAACACCATATATTTT.

J is TRBJ2-3 and V is TRBV5-1, with D possibly matching TRBD2 (6 bases). This CDR3 region has 15 residues. Trimming took 2 bases from V and 2 from J, leaving 12 bases between them. Germline assignment: CDR1 SGHRS and CDR2 YFSETQ. The CDR3 DNA reads TGCGCCAGCAGCTTTAGGGGCGGGACCACAGATACGCAGTATTTT. Translating gives CASSFRGGTTDTQYF.

The rearrangement uses TRBV30 and TRBJ1-6; unclear D gene. Trimming stripped 8 bases from V and 0 bases from J, with 14 bases between. CDR3 size: 15 residues. Germline CDR1 and CDR2: GTSNPN and SVGIG (reference sequence). CDR3 nucleotide sequence: TGTGCCCGGGGTGCAGGTAGCTCCTATAATTCACCCCTCCACTTT. The encoded protein is CARGAGSSYNSPLHF.

V gene TRBV6-5 combines with J gene TRBJ1-6; D may be TRBD1 (6 bases). Trimming removed 8 bases at V and 6 bases at J, with 14 bases between. CDR1 MNHEY and CDR2 SVGAGI come from the germline V gene. The CDR3 has 14 amino acids. The DNA for the CDR3 is TGTGCCAGCGGCAACAGGGTCTTTAATTCACCCCTCCACTTT. It yields the protein CASGNRVFNSPLHF.

The J gene is TRBJ2-7, the V gene TRBV4-1; maybe TRBD1 (6 bases). There are 16 residues in the CDR3. Germline V CDR1 and CDR2: MGHRA, YSYEKL. Trimming shortened V by 1 base and J by 8 bases, and 21 bases separated the two germline ends. CDR3 residues: CASSQASRGASNKQYF. CDR3 in DNA: TGCGCCAGCAGCCAAGCGAGCAGGGGCGCTTCCAACAAGCAGTACTTC.

The chain links TRBV5-4 to TRBJ2-3, with D perhaps TRBD2 (5 bases). The V end lost 1 base, the J end lost 1 base, and 13 bases lay between the germline ends. CDR1 is SGHNT and CDR2 is YYREEE in the germline V gene (reference sequence). CDR3 length equals 16 residues. The CDR3 protein is CASSLRGLVGTDTQYF. The CDR3 DNA is TGTGCCAGCAGCTTGCGGGGTCTCGTCGGCACAGATACGCAGTATTTT.

The V and J genes are TRBV29-1 and TRBJ1-2; D is perhaps TRBD1 (6 bases). Per the germline V gene, CDR1 is SQVTM and CDR2 is ANQGSEA. The germline V and J ends were trimmed by 2 bases and 4 bases, with 8 bases remaining between them. The CDR3 is made up of 12 amino acids. DNA of the CDR3: TGCAGCGTTGAACAGGGGATCTATGGCTACACCTTC. It translates to CSVEQGIYGYTF.

The genes are TRBV11-2 and TRBJ2-3; TRBD1 agrees at 11 bases. CDR1 SGHAT and CDR2 FQNNGV come from the germline V gene. The CDR3 runs 14 residues. V was pared by 3 bases and J by 5 bases, with 1 base of the junction left unmatched. CDR3 sequence reads: CASSFGTGGDTQYF. Written as DNA, the CDR3 is TGTGCCAGCAGCTTTGGGACAGGGGGAGATACGCAGTATTTT.

In nucleotides, the CDR3 is TGTGCCAGCACGGGACAGGGCGGTACTGGAAACACCATATATTTT. Its protein is CASTGQGGTGNTIYF. This sequence joins TRBV18 and TRBJ1-3; 9 bases agree with TRBD1. This CDR3 has 15 amino acids. CDR1 and CDR2 from the germline V gene are KGHSH and LQKENI. With 8 bases clipped from V and 2 bases from J, the junction kept 7 bases outside the gene matches.

This sequence joins TRBV25-1 and TRBJ2-3; 11 bases are a match to TRBD2. V shed 6 bases, J shed 5 bases, and the junction held 1 base outside the gene matches. Germline V CDR1 and CDR2: MGHDK, SYGVNS. This CDR3 is 13 amino acids long. The CDR3 loop is CASRTSGKDTQYF. CDR3 sequence (DNA): TGTGCCAGCAGGACTAGCGGGAAAGATACGCAGTATTTT.

The V call is TRBV28, the J call TRBJ2-7; the match to TRBD1 covers 10 bases. Losses at the gene ends were 5 bases for V and 2 bases for J; bases not matched to a gene: 12. CDR1 is MDHEN, CDR2 SYDVKM, per germline. This CDR3 spans 17 amino acids. Here the CDR3 reads CASSPGTGATKPYEQYF. The CDR3 DNA sequence: TGTGCCAGCAGTCCCGGGACAGGGGCTACAAAACCCTACGAGCAGTACTTC.

The chain links TRBV27 to TRBJ1-1; 9 bases line up with TRBD1. CDR3 size: 14 residues. In germline, CDR1 is MNHEY, CDR2 SMNVEV (reference sequence). Trimming took 5 bases from V and 10 from J; bases not matched to a gene: 11. The CDR3 DNA follows: TGTGCCAGCAGTCATATGGACAGGGGTTCAGCAGCTTTCTTT. This translates into CASSHMDRGSAAFF.

This clone was detected once. The chain is built from TRBV6-2 or TRBV6-3 and TRBJ1-1; a possible D gene is TRBD1 (5 bases). This CDR3 contains 14 residues. With 2 bases removed from V and 5 bases from J, the gap between germline ends came to 12 bases. Per the germline V gene, CDR1 is MNHEY and CDR2 is SVGEGT. This CDR3 is CASSYRGVGTEAFF. The DNA of the CDR3 is TGTGCCAGCAGTTACAGGGGCGTAGGGACTGAAGCTTTCTTT.

The chain carries TRBV6-5 and TRBJ1-5; 11 bases are shared with TRBD1. Per the germline V gene, CDR1 is MNHEY and CDR2 is SVGAGI. The CDR3 extends over 15 amino acids. The V gene end was trimmed by 8 bases and the J gene end by 4 bases; junction bases not matched to a gene: 7. DNA for the CDR3: TGTGCCAGCGGAGGGGACAGGGGGGGTAATCAGCCCCAGCATTTT. This encodes CASGGDRGGNQPQHF.

CDR3 sequence (DNA): TGTGCCTGGAGTGGACTAACGGGGGGCAAGACCCAGTACTTC. It is translated as CAWSGLTGGKTQYF. The gene calls are TRBV30 and TRBJ2-5; a possible D gene is TRBD2 (7 bases). Germline assignment: CDR1 GTSNPN and CDR2 SVGIG (reference sequence). V lost 1 base to trimming and J lost 6 bases, with 15 bases between them. The CDR3 sequence is 14 residues long.

V gene TRBV7-2 combines with J gene TRBJ2-7; possibly TRBD1 for D (6 bases). Germline lookup yields CDR1 SGHTA and CDR2 FQGNSA. The CDR3 is 13 residues long. V gave up 1 base and J gave up 2 bases, with 6 bases separating them. CDR3 residues: CASSLDRAYEQYF. CDR3 bases: TGTGCCAGCAGCTTAGACAGGGCCTACGAGCAGTACTTC.

J is TRBJ1-1 and V is TRBV7-8; 8 nucleotides match TRBD1. The CDR3 has 16 amino acids. With 5 bases clipped from V and 6 bases from J, the junction kept 14 bases outside the gene matches. The germline V gene encodes CDR1 SGHVS and CDR2 FQNEAQ. The DNA for the CDR3 is TGTGCCAGCAGCGAACGACAGGGGACAGCATGGGCTGAAGCTTTCTTT. Amino acid sequence: CASSERQGTAWAEAFF. Complete variable domain (other parts from reference TRBV7-8 and TRBJ1-1): GAGVSQSPRYKVAKRGQDVALRCDPISGHVSLFWYQQALGQGPEFLTYFQNEAQLDKSGLPSDRFFAERPEGSVSTLKIQRTQQEDSAVYLCASSERQGTAWAEAFFGQGTRLTVV.

This clone was recorded once. This chain uses TRBV6-4 with TRBJ1-2, with D uncertain. V lost 0 bases and J lost 6, with 8 bases in between. Per the germline V gene, CDR1 is MRHNA and CDR2 is SNTAGT. CDR3 length equals 13 residues. The CDR3 DNA sequence: TGTGCCAGCAGTGACTCGAGCTACCATGGCTACACCTTC. It encodes CASSDSSYHGYTF.

This sequence joins TRBV7-9 and TRBJ1-5, with D possibly being TRBD1 (6 bases). Trimming cost V 5 bases and J 7 bases, with 15 bases left between them. Germline CDR1 reads SEHNR; CDR2 reads FQNEAQ (reference sequence). The CDR3 consists of 14 residues. The CDR3 DNA is TGTGCCAGCAGCCCCCAAGGGGGTCAACAGCCCCAGCATTTT. It specifies CASSPQGGQQPQHF.

The chain links TRBV6-5 to TRBJ2-7; 14 bases agree with TRBD2. V shed 5 bases and J 9 bases; nucleotides not matched to a gene: 9. The CDR3 extends over 15 amino acids. Germline assignment: CDR1 MNHEY and CDR2 SVGAGI. Here the CDR3 reads CASSIGTSGGRLQYF. In DNA, the CDR3 is TGTGCCAGCAGTATCGGGACTAGCGGGGGCCGCTTGCAGTACTTC.

This clone has only a few counts. This rearrangement joins TRBV18 to TRBJ1-1; 9 bases match TRBD1. Germline trimming cut 8 bases from V and 2 bases from J; bases unmatched to any gene: 3. CDR1 is KGHSH, CDR2 LQKENI, per germline. The CDR3 has 13 amino acids. The chain's CDR3 is CASEGQGNTEAFF. The DNA for the CDR3 is TGTGCCAGCGAGGGACAGGGTAACACTGAAGCTTTCTTT.

V and J are TRBV27 and TRBJ2-7, with a tentative D call TRBD2 (5 bases). Per the germline V gene, CDR1 is MNHEY and CDR2 is SMNVEV (reference sequence). The CDR3 extends over 15 amino acids. V lost 5 bases and J lost 0, with 14 bases in between. The CDR3 region has the DNA TGTGCCAGCAGTCTAGGCGGGCACTCCTCCTACGAGCAGTACTTC. It encodes CASSLGGHSSYEQYF.

This clone showed up just a few times. The V call is TRBV30, the J call TRBJ2-1; D unclear. This CDR3 has 15 residues. The germline V and J ends were trimmed by 0 bases and 0 bases, with 9 bases remaining between them. CDR1 and CDR2 from the germline V gene are GTSNPN and SVGIG (reference sequence). CDR3 amino acids: CAWSVGRGSYNEQFF. For the CDR3, the DNA is TGTGCCTGGAGTGTAGGTCGCGGCTCCTACAATGAGCAGTTCTTC.

This clone was seen a single time. This chain connects TRBV19 to TRBJ2-2; 8 bases agree with TRBD1. Trimming at V came to 6 bases and at J to 6 bases, leaving 12 bases not matched to a gene. Germline V gene lookup returns CDR1 LNHDA and CDR2 SQIVND (reference sequence). This CDR3 comprises 16 residues. The CDR3 loop is CASRTPGQGAPGELFF. The DNA for the CDR3 is TGTGCCAGTAGGACCCCAGGACAGGGAGCGCCCGGGGAGCTGTTTTTT.

This chain joins TRBV30 and TRBJ1-5; a weak D match, TRBD1 (5 bases). The V gene lost 1 base and the J gene lost 5 bases, with 9 bases spanning the gap. This CDR3 contains 13 residues. CDR1 and CDR2 (germline): GTSNPN, SVGIG (reference sequence). The CDR3 is CAWSEGGDQPQHF. DNA of the CDR3: TGTGCCTGGAGTGAGGGAGGGGATCAGCCCCAGCATTTT.

The rearrangement joins TRBV20-1 to TRBJ2-1, with D possibly TRBD1 on 5 matching bases. The CDR3 is made up of 12 amino acids. Trimming pared 3 bases from V and 9 bases from J, leaving 12 bases between. CDR1 DFQATT and CDR2 SNEGSKA come from the germline V gene (reference sequence). For the CDR3, the DNA is TGCAGTGCTAGTTGGCAGGGCAGTGAGCAGTTCTTC. Protein sequence: CSASWQGSEQFF.